The clone carrying this T cell receptor (beta chain) was picked up many times. Amplified TCR beta CDR3 regions derived from RNA transcripts. TCR CDR3 regions were first amplified by RT-PCR with HTBI primers. In TCRdb, the multiplex PCR reads were re-called with MiXCR into one record per CDR3 protein. The sample records about 700,000 distinct CDR3 sequences, 12% to 15% being singletons. The sample is drawn from a study of T cells in Graves' hyperthyroidism and ophthalmopathy. Patients aged 18 to 65 with hyperthyroidism were newly diagnosed, with duration under 2 months. Patients were excluded because of uncontrolled infection, other autoimmune disease, pregnancy or lactation. V was pared by 1 base and J by 8 bases, with 9 bases between. This CDR3 has 13 residues. CDR1 is SEHNR and CDR2 is FQNEAQ in the germline V gene (reference sequence).

The clonotype originates from a woman aged 18-35 years with Graves' hyperthyroidism. The source material was blood. The genes are TRBV7-9 and TRBJ2-1; possibly TRBD1 or TRBD2 for D (5 bases each). The CDR3 nucleotides are TGTGCCAGCAGCTTAGTCGGGACCGATGAGCAGTTCTTC. Translated, it gives CASSLVGTDEQFF.